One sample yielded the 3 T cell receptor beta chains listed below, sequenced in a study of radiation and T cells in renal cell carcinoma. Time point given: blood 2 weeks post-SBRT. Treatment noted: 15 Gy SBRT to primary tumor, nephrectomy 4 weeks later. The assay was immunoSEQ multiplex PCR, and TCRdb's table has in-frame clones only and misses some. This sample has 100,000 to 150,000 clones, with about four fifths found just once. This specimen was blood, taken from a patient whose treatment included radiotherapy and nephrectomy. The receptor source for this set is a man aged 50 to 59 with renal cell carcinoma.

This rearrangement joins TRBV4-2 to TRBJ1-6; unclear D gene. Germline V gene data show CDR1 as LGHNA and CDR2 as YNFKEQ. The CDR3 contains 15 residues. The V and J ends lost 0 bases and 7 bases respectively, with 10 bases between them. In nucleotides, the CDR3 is TGTGCCAGCAGCCAAGAGAAGCCGGGGAATTCACCCCTCCACTTT. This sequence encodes CASSQEKPGNSPLHF.

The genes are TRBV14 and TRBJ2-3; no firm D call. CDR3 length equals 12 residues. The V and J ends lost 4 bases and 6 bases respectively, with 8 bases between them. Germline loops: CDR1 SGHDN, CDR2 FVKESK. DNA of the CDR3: TGTGCCAGCAGCCCCCCCTTTGATACGCAGTATTTT. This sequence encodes CASSPPFDTQYF.

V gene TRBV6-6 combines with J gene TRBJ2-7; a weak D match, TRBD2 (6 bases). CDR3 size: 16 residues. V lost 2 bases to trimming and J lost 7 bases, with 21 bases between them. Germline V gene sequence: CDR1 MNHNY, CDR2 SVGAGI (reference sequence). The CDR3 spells CASSYGAAGPAGEQYF. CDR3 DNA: TGTGCCAGCAGTTACGGTGCGGCAGGGCCGGCGGGAGAGCAGTACTTC.